These 5 T cell receptor beta chains were all obtained from the same sample, sequenced in a study of T cells in Graves' hyperthyroidism and ophthalmopathy. It was RNA transcripts that yielded the amplified TCR beta CDR3 regions. The HTBI primer set was used in a first-round RT-PCR of the TCR CDR3. TCRdb passed the multiplex PCR reads through MiXCR, listing each CDR3 protein once. This sample carries about 640,000 distinct CDR3 sequences, around 20% of them seen once, and the ten largest clones take approximately 30%. Sample: blood. The receptors derive from a man in his thirties or forties with Graves' ophthalmopathy.

This chain uses TRBV19 with TRBJ2-3; D is perhaps TRBD2 (5 bases). There are 16 residues in the CDR3. The germline gives CDR1 LNHDA, CDR2 SQIVND (reference sequence). Deletions cut 4 bases from V and 1 base from J, with 15 bases between. CDR3 region: CASSKRGGAGTDTQYF. In nucleotides, the CDR3 is TGTGCCAGTAGTAAGCGAGGAGGAGCGGGCACAGATACGCAGTATTTT.

This chain uses TRBV9 with TRBJ2-1; 9 bases are a match to TRBD2. V shed 1 base and J 7 bases; nucleotides not matched to a gene: 9. Germline values: CDR1 SGDLS, CDR2 YYNGEE. The length of the CDR3 is 16 residues. CDR3 loop: CASSVKGLAARNEQFF. The DNA of the CDR3 is TGTGCCAGCAGCGTAAAGGGACTAGCAGCTAGAAATGAGCAGTTCTTC. Full variable domain (missing parts from reference TRBV9 and TRBJ2-1): DSGVTQTPKHLITATGQRVTLRCSPRSGDLSVYWYQQSLDQGLQFLIQYYNGEERAKGNILERFSAQQFPDLHSELNLSSLELGDSALYFCASSVKGLAARNEQFFGPGTRLTVL.

The genes are TRBV6-2 or TRBV6-3 and TRBJ2-1; 8 nucleotides match TRBD1. The CDR3 has 16 amino acids. From germline, CDR1 is MNHEY and CDR2 SVGEGT. After removal of 5 bases from V and 3 bases from J, the junction contained 9 bases not matched to a gene. In DNA form, the CDR3 reads TGTGCCAGCAGTGCCAAAGACAGGGGATTCTACAATGAGCAGTTCTTC. Its protein is CASSAKDRGFYNEQFF.

V gene TRBV5-6 combines with J gene TRBJ2-1; 7 nucleotides agree with TRBD1. CDR1 and CDR2 (germline): SGHDT, YYEEEE. The length of the CDR3 is 12 residues. V gave up 3 bases and J gave up 7 bases; unmatched junction bases: 1. Written as DNA, the CDR3 is TGTGCCAGCAGCTGGGACAGAAATGAGCAGTTCTTC. Its translation is CASSWDRNEQFF.

Ten or more counts support this clonotype. This rearrangement joins TRBV11-2 to TRBJ2-5; D is uncertain. Trimming pared 3 bases from V and 4 bases from J, leaving 9 bases between. The CDR3 spans 13 residues. Germline CDR1 reads SGHAT; CDR2 reads FQNNGV. CDR3 sequence (DNA): TGTGCCAGCAGCTTTACGAGGTCAGAGACCCAGTACTTC. Residues: CASSFTRSETQYF.